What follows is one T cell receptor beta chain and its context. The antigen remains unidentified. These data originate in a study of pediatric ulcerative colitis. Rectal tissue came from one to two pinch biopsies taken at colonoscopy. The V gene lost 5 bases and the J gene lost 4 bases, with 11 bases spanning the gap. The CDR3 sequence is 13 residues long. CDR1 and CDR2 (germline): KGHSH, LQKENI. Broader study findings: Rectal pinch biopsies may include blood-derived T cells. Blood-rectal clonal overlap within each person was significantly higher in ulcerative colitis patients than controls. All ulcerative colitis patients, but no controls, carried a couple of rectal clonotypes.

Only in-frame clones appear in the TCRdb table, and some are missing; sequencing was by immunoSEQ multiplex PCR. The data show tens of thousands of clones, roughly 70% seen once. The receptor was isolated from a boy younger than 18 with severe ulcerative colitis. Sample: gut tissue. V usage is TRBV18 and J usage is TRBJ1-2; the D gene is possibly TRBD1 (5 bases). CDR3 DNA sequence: TGTGCCAGCTCAGGGGACGGCTCCTATGGCTACACCTTC. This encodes CASSGDGSYGYTF.